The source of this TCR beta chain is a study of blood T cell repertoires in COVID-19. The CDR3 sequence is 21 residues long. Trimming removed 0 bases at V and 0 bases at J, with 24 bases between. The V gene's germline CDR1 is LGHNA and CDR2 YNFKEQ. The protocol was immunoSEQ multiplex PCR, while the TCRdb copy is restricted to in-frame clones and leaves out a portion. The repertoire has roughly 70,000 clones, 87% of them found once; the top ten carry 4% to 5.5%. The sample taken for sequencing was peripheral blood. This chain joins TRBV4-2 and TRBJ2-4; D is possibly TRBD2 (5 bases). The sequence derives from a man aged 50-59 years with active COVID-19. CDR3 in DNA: TGTGCCAGCAGCCAAGATTCTATAAGCTCTAGCAGCTCTGGAGCCAAAAACATTCAGTACTTC. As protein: CASSQDSISSSSSGAKNIQYF.